This T cell receptor beta chain came from a study of blood T cells in healthy people across ages. Study in general: About one barcoded beta molecule per two T cells came from capture by template switching. Study results and limitations: Unsorted PBMCs ruled out conclusive naive versus antigen-experienced comparison. Strong correlation linked observed beta diversity and percent naive T cells.

The CDR3 contains 15 residues. V lost 5 bases, J lost 2 bases, and 8 bases stayed unmatched. CDR1 is MNHEY and CDR2 is SVGEGT in the germline V gene. With a J-beta primer mix and a sample-barcoded 5' primer, a second PCR ran about 7 to 12 cycles. MiXCR was run by TCRdb on the 5' RACE reads, yielding one entry per CDR3 protein. The sample holds just over 800,000 distinct CDR3 sequences, approximately 65% seen once. Concerning this clonotype itself: Antigen: not known.

The rearrangement joins TRBV6-2 or TRBV6-3 to TRBJ2-5, with 7 bases matching TRBD2. The sequence came from a young man in good health. Sequenced sample: blood. CDR3 DNA: TGTGCCAGCAGTCTCGGGGAGGGGTGGCAAGAGACCCAGTACTTC. Its protein product is CASSLGEGWQETQYF.